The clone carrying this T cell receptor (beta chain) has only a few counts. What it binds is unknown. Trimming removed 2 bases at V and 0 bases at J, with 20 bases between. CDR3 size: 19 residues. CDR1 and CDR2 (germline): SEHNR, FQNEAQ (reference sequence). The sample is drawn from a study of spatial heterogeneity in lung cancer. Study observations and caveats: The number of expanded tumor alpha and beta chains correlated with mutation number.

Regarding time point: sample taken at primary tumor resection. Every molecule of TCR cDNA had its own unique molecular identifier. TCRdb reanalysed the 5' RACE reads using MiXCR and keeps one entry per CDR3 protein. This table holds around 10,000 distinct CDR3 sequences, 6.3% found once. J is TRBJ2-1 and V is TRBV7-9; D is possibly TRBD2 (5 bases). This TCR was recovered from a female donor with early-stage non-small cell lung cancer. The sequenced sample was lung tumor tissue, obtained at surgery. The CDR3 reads CASSLSPSSLQSSYNEQFF. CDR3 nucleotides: TGTGCCAGCAGCTTAAGCCCTAGCTCCTTGCAGAGCTCCTACAATGAGCAGTTCTTC.